The 32 T cell receptor beta chains below all came from one sample that was sequenced in a study of T cells after yellow fever vaccination. In TCRdb, the 5' RACE reads were re-called with MiXCR into one record per CDR3 protein. This repertoire shows under 70,000 distinct CDR3 sequences, approximately 7% found once; its top ten account for roughly 40%. The specimen comprised CD8+ T cells sorted from PBMCs, sampled on the day of the first yellow fever vaccination. These receptor sequences come from a man between 18 and 35 years old who received the YFV17D yellow fever vaccine.

This clonotype has a handful of counts. The gene calls are TRBV7-9 and TRBJ1-2; unclear D gene. Germline V gene sequence: CDR1 SEHNR, CDR2 FQNEAQ (reference sequence). V lost 7 bases and J lost 4, with 16 bases in between. The CDR3 totals 14 residues. The CDR3: CASTLGLGSYGYTF. CDR3 sequence (DNA): TGTGCCAGCACCCTCGGCCTTGGCTCCTATGGCTACACCTTC.

V gene TRBV4-1 combines with J gene TRBJ1-2; D is perhaps TRBD1 (5 bases). Trimming removed 3 bases at V and 0 bases at J, with 11 bases between. The CDR3 consists of 15 residues. CDR1 and CDR2 (germline): MGHRA, YSYEKL. The CDR3 here is CASSHATGANYGYTF. CDR3 DNA: TGCGCCAGCAGCCACGCTACAGGAGCTAACTATGGCTACACCTTC.

This clonotype came up many times. The chain carries TRBV4-1 and TRBJ2-1, with TRBD2 matching over 9 bases. The V and J ends lost 0 bases and 4 bases, in that order; junction bases with no gene match: 10. This CDR3 is 18 amino acids long. Germline V gene lookup returns CDR1 MGHRA and CDR2 YSYEKL. CDR3 region: CASSQELRAGGEYNEQFF. CDR3 in DNA: TGCGCCAGCAGCCAAGAATTACGTGCGGGGGGGGAATACAATGAGCAGTTCTTC.

This clonotype was observed a handful of times. This chain joins TRBV30 and TRBJ2-7; possible D gene TRBD1, 5 bases. V lost 3 bases, J lost 3 bases, and 9 bases lay in between. There are 12 residues in the CDR3. Germline loops: CDR1 GTSNPN, CDR2 SVGIG (reference sequence). CDR3 bases: TGTGCCTGGAGCAGGGTAGGCTACGAGCAGTACTTC. It is translated as CAWSRVGYEQYF.

This clonotype was counted ten times or more. The CDR3 loop reads CASSLVRELNEQFF. The CDR3 region has the DNA TGTGCCAGCAGCTTAGTTCGGGAGTTGAATGAGCAGTTCTTC. This chain connects TRBV7-9 to TRBJ2-1, with TRBD2 as a possible D gene (6 bases). Germline lookup yields CDR1 SEHNR and CDR2 FQNEAQ (reference sequence). The CDR3 has 14 residues. The V end was cut by 1 base, the J end by 7 bases, with 11 bases between.

In this sample, this clonotype turned up many times. The J gene is TRBJ2-1, the V gene TRBV7-2; D not resolved. CDR3 size: 15 residues. Germline loops: CDR1 SGHTA, CDR2 FQGNSA. The V end was cut by 1 base, the J end by 5 bases, with 12 bases between. CDR3 bases: TGTGCCAGCAGCTTAGGGGGTTGGTCAGACAATGAGCAGTTCTTC. Encoded protein: CASSLGGWSDNEQFF.

This clonotype was observed many times. The genes are TRBV2 and TRBJ2-1; weak D call: TRBD2 (6 bases). The germline V gene has CDR1 SNHLY and CDR2 FYNNEI. Trimming pared 4 bases from V and 7 bases from J, leaving 20 bases between. This CDR3 spans 16 amino acids. The CDR3 loop reads CASSVPLSGGGNEQFF. In DNA form, the CDR3 reads TGTGCCAGCAGTGTCCCTCTTAGTGGCGGAGGGAATGAGCAGTTCTTC.

This clonotype showed up just a few times. The genes are TRBV30 and TRBJ2-3; D unclear. Germline values: CDR1 GTSNPN, CDR2 SVGIG (reference sequence). Trimming left V 4 bases short and J 0 bases short, with 11 bases between. The CDR3 contains 14 residues. CDR3 in DNA: TGTGCCTGGATAGAAGGGATTAGCACAGATACGCAGTATTTT. This codes for CAWIEGISTDTQYF.

This sequence joins TRBV5-1 and TRBJ2-3; 7 nucleotides align to TRBD1. The CDR3 runs 17 residues. The V segment lost 5 bases and the J segment 2 bases; nucleotides outside the gene matches: 14. The V gene's germline CDR1 is SGHRS and CDR2 YFSETQ. CDR3 loop: CASRQGPGRSLTDTQYF. The CDR3 nucleotides read TGCGCCAGCAGACAGGGGCCCGGACGCTCTCTCACAGATACGCAGTATTTT.

This clonotype was seen a handful of times. This chain links TRBV7-2 with TRBJ2-1, with TRBD2 identical over 8 bases. V shed 3 bases and J 8 bases; nucleotides not matched to a gene: 9. CDR1 and CDR2 (germline): SGHTA, FQGNSA. CDR3 size: 15 residues. This CDR3 reads CASSFRERGWDEQFF. As DNA, the CDR3 is TGTGCCAGCAGCTTCAGGGAGCGGGGGTGGGATGAGCAGTTCTTC. The full variable domain, rest sourced from reference TRBV7-2 and TRBJ2-1, is GAGVSQSPSNKVTEKGKDVELRCDPISGHTALYWYRQSLGQGLEFLIYFQGNSAPDKSGLPSDRFSAERTGGSVSTLTIQRTQQEDSAVYLCASSFRERGWDEQFFGPGTRLTVL.

This chain links TRBV12-3 or TRBV12-4 with TRBJ2-3; 12 positions agree with TRBD2. This CDR3 has 13 amino acids. V lost 7 bases and J lost 6; bases outside the gene matches: 2. The CDR3 nucleotides read TGTGCCAGCACCGGGACTAGCGGGGATACGCAGTATTTT. Protein sequence: CASTGTSGDTQYF.

This clonotype occurred many times. The chain uses TRBV5-1 and TRBJ2-7; a possible D gene is TRBD1 (5 bases). Per the germline V gene, CDR1 is SGHRS and CDR2 is YFSETQ. This CDR3 comprises 13 residues. The V gene lost 0 bases and the J gene lost 2 bases, with 6 bases spanning the gap. The chain's CDR3 is CASSLGGPYEQYF. The CDR3 DNA sequence: TGCGCCAGCAGCTTGGGGGGCCCCTACGAGCAGTACTTC.

The CDR3 sequence is CASSSMEQPTDTQYF. The CDR3 DNA is TGTGCCAGCAGCTCTATGGAGCAGCCCACAGATACGCAGTATTTT. V is TRBV7-9 and J is TRBJ2-3; D uncertain. V was pared by 4 bases and J by 2 bases, with 13 bases between. Germline V gene sequence: CDR1 SEHNR, CDR2 FQNEAQ (reference sequence). This CDR3 has 15 amino acids.

This clonotype has just a few counts. This chain uses TRBV13 with TRBJ1-1, with D unresolved. The CDR3 length is 13 residues. Germline lookup yields CDR1 PRHDT and CDR2 FYEKMQ (reference sequence). V was trimmed by 2 bases and J by 5 bases, leaving 9 bases between them. DNA of the CDR3: TGTGCCAGCAGCTTACACGGTTTGACTGAAGCTTTCTTT. Encoded protein: CASSLHGLTEAFF. Together with reference TRBV13 and TRBJ1-1, the CDR3 gives the full variable domain: AAGVIQSPRHLIKEKRETATLKCYPIPRHDTVYWYQQGPGQDPQFLISFYEKMQSDKGSIPDRFSAQQFSDYHSELNMSSLELGDSALYFCASSLHGLTEAFFGQGTRLTVV.

This clonotype came up many times. J is TRBJ2-6 and V is TRBV9; no definite D call. The germline V gene has CDR1 SGDLS and CDR2 YYNGEE. The CDR3 sequence is 13 residues long. V was shortened by 1 base and J by 1 base, with 0 bases between the two germline ends. This CDR3 is CASSVSGANVLTF. CDR3 DNA: TGTGCCAGCAGCGTATCTGGGGCCAACGTCCTGACTTTC.

This clonotype was detected many times. J is TRBJ2-4 and V is TRBV11-1; 14 bases map to TRBD2. V trimming: 0 bases; J trimming: 3 bases; junction bases outside the gene matches: 16. Looked up from germline, CDR1 is SGHAT and CDR2 is FQDESV (reference sequence). The CDR3 spans 22 residues. The DNA of the CDR3 is TGTGCCAGCAGCTTAGCCCTTCCCGGACTAGCGGGGGGCCCCCGGGACAAAAACATTCAGTACTTC. It encodes CASSLALPGLAGGPRDKNIQYF.

This clonotype was counted between two and nine times. The DNA of the CDR3 is TGTGCCAGCAGCCGGACAGGGGGAAGCACCGGGGAGCTGTTTTTT. The encoded protein is CASSRTGGSTGELFF. The V and J genes are TRBV9 and TRBJ2-2; 10 nucleotides align to TRBD1. V lost 4 bases, J lost 4 bases, and 4 bases stayed unmatched. The CDR3 sequence is 15 residues long. Germline CDR1 and CDR2: SGDLS and YYNGEE.

Many counts were recorded for this clonotype. The chain joins TRBV27 to TRBJ2-7, with TRBD1 matching 10 bases. Germline assignment: CDR1 MNHEY and CDR2 SMNVEV (reference sequence). CDR3 length equals 17 residues. V lost 6 bases and J lost 4; bases outside the gene matches: 15. The CDR3 sequence: CASSWTRRDRGVYEQYV. CDR3 DNA sequence: TGTGCCAGCAGCTGGACACGGAGGGACAGGGGCGTTTACGAGCAGTACGTC.

The chain links TRBV4-3 to TRBJ2-3; no firm D call. The CDR3 sequence is 14 residues long. Trimming removed 3 bases at V and 4 bases at J, with 11 bases between. Germline loops: CDR1 LGHNA, CDR2 YSLEER. The CDR3 DNA reads TGCGCCAGCAGCCAGGAGTATAGCCCAGATACGCAGTATTTT. Protein product: CASSQEYSPDTQYF.

Many counts were recorded for this clonotype. The V call is TRBV7-9, the J call TRBJ1-1, with a weak D call TRBD1 (5 bases). The V end was cut by 3 bases, the J end by 10 bases, with 12 bases between. CDR3 length equals 12 residues. Germline CDR1 reads SEHNR; CDR2 reads FQNEAQ (reference sequence). The DNA for the CDR3 is TGTGCCAGCAGCTTGTGGGGGGAACCAGCTTTCTTT. Amino acid sequence: CASSLWGEPAFF.

This clonotype occurred once. The rearrangement links TRBV4-3 to TRBJ1-1; D gene ambiguous. Germline V lookup: CDR1 LGHNA, CDR2 YSLEER. Trimming cost V 7 bases and J 7 bases, with 13 bases left between them. This CDR3 spans 12 amino acids. The CDR3: CASILSSGEAFF. Written as DNA, the CDR3 is TGCGCCAGCATCCTCAGTAGTGGTGAAGCTTTCTTT.

This clonotype has ten or more counts. The chain combines TRBV9 with TRBJ2-1; D is unclear. The CDR3 spans 12 residues. Per the germline V gene, CDR1 is SGDLS and CDR2 is YYNGEE. The V and J ends lost 3 bases and 3 bases respectively, with 4 bases between them. CDR3 protein: CASSAYYNEQFF. DNA for the CDR3: TGTGCCAGCAGCGCATACTACAATGAGCAGTTCTTC.

This clonotype was seen many times. The chain links TRBV7-2 to TRBJ2-1; weak D call: TRBD2 (6 bases). The length of the CDR3 is 14 residues. The germline V and J ends were trimmed by 5 bases and 10 bases, with 18 bases remaining between them. Looked up from germline, CDR1 is SGHTA and CDR2 is FQGNSA. In nucleotides, the CDR3 is TGTGCCAGCAGCATAACAGCCGGGACTCAGGAGCAGTTCTTC. Translating gives CASSITAGTQEQFF.

Only a few counts were recorded for this clonotype. DNA of the CDR3: TGTGCCAGCAGTGACGGGGGGGATAACTACAATGAGCAGTTCTTC. Translating it yields CASSDGGDNYNEQFF. The chain links TRBV5-6 to TRBJ2-1; 8 bases map to TRBD2. The germline CDR1 and CDR2 sequences are SGHDT and YYEEEE. The CDR3 spans 15 residues. V was clipped by 5 bases and J by 3 bases; unmatched bases: 7.

A few counts support this clonotype. The V call is TRBV7-3, the J call TRBJ1-1; weak D call: TRBD1 (5 bases). The CDR3 has 15 residues. V dropped 5 bases and J dropped 3 bases, with 16 bases sitting between them. Per germline, CDR1 SGHTA and CDR2 FQGTGA. CDR3 sequence: CASSRVGGRDTEAFF. The CDR3 nucleotides are TGTGCCAGCAGCCGAGTGGGGGGGAGGGACACTGAAGCTTTCTTT. The full variable domain, its missing parts supplied by reference TRBV7-3 and TRBJ1-1, is GAGVSQTPSNKVTEKGKYVELRCDPISGHTALYWYRQSLGQGPEFLIYFQGTGAADDSGLPNDRFFAVRPEGSVSTLKIQRTERGDSAVYLCASSRVGGRDTEAFFGQGTRLTVV.

This clonotype was seen ten or more times. The chain combines TRBV9 with TRBJ2-1, with unresolved D. The V gene lost 0 bases and the J gene lost 5 bases, with 9 bases spanning the gap. Germline CDR1 is SGDLS and CDR2 is YYNGEE. The CDR3 spans 14 residues. The CDR3 nucleotides read TGTGCCAGCAGCGTAGCTGGATGGGACAATGAGCAGTTCTTC. Protein: CASSVAGWDNEQFF.

V gene TRBV25-1 combines with J gene TRBJ2-5; TRBD1 or TRBD2 may be the D gene (5 bases each). This CDR3 has 15 amino acids. Germline CDR1 is MGHDK and CDR2 is SYGVNS. The ends were cut back, 4 bases at V and 5 bases at J, with 17 bases in the middle. The CDR3 is CASSAPGPLGETQYF. The DNA of the CDR3 is TGTGCCAGCAGTGCACCGGGACCCTTAGGGGAGACCCAGTACTTC.

This clonotype came up many times. The V gene is TRBV6-2 or TRBV6-3, the J gene TRBJ2-1; a possible D gene is TRBD2 (5 bases). Germline CDR1 is MNHEY and CDR2 is SVGEGT. V lost 4 bases and J lost 9, with 13 bases in between. CDR3 length: 13 amino acids. CDR3 DNA sequence: TGTGCCAGCAGTTTGTCTAGCTTTTTTGAGCAGTTCTTC. This encodes CASSLSSFFEQFF.

V and J are TRBV6-1 and TRBJ1-6; D might be TRBD1 (5 bases). The CDR3 runs to 15 residues. The germline CDR1 and CDR2 sequences are MNHNS and SASEGT. The V end lost 2 bases, the J end lost 2 bases, and 7 bases lay between the germline ends. The DNA of the CDR3 is TGTGCCAGCAGTGAACGGACAACCTATAATTCACCCCTCCACTTT. Protein sequence: CASSERTTYNSPLHF.

This clonotype was counted at least ten times. The V and J genes are TRBV11-1 and TRBJ2-5; 14 bases line up with TRBD2. Losses at the gene ends were 5 bases for V and 2 bases for J; bases not matched to a gene: 4. The CDR3 runs to 16 residues. Per germline, CDR1 SGHAT and CDR2 FQDESV (reference sequence). In nucleotides, the CDR3 is TGTGCCAGCAGCACGGGACTAGCGGGGGAACAAGAGACCCAGTACTTC. Its protein product is CASSTGLAGEQETQYF.

This chain links TRBV20-1 with TRBJ1-4; TRBD1 might be the D (6 bases). The germline V gene encodes CDR1 DFQATT and CDR2 SNEGSKA (reference sequence). The CDR3 is made up of 14 amino acids. Trimming removed 0 bases at V and 8 bases at J, with 13 bases between. The CDR3 region has the DNA TGCAGTGCTAGAGAACACAGGGTTCTCGAAAAACTGTTTTTT. It yields the protein CSAREHRVLEKLFF.

The chain couples TRBV29-1 to TRBJ2-7, with a tentative D call TRBD1 (7 bases). Trimming took off 7 bases at V and 6 bases at J, with 13 bases between the two ends. CDR3 length equals 11 residues. The germline V gene encodes CDR1 SQVTM and CDR2 ANQGSEA. CDR3 in DNA: TGCAGCGCCAGACAGGGAGGCGAGCAGTACTTC. This translates into CSARQGGEQYF.